This TCR beta chain was retrieved from a study of blood T cells in healthy people across ages. In germline, CDR1 is SGHRS, CDR2 YFSETQ. The J segment lost 7 bases and the V segment lost 1 base, leaving 5 bases of the junction unmatched. There are 14 residues in the CDR3. A second PCR, run for about 7 to 11 cycles, used a sample-barcoded 5' primer plus a J-beta primer mix. TCRdb reanalysed the 5' RACE reads using MiXCR and keeps one entry per CDR3 protein. The sample consists of 500,000 to 550,000 distinct CDR3 sequences, 24% of them appearing once. These data are also associated with another study on T cells of mothers and their children. In that study: The extracted RNA was employed in its entirety for cDNA synthesis, at approximately 1.5 ug per 15 ul.

The chain links TRBV5-1 to TRBJ2-1; 7 bases fit TRBD1. The sequence derives from a boy younger than 18 in good health. Specimen: blood. The CDR3 bases are TGCGCCAGCAGCTTGACAGGGACAGCGAATGAGCAGTTCTTC. Amino acids: CASSLTGTANEQFF.